The 30 T cell receptor beta chains below were found in one sample sequenced in a study of technical replicates of blood from a few donors. The table came from immunoSEQ multiplex PCR; TCRdb's copy has only in-frame clones and leaves some out. The sample includes tens of thousands of clones, roughly 94% seen only once; the top ten take under 0.4%. Sequenced input: T cells isolated from PBMCs. These receptors came from a human donor in good health.

This sequence joins TRBV11-2 and TRBJ2-7; 10 nucleotides align to TRBD2. CDR3 size: 17 residues. CDR1 SGHAT and CDR2 FQNNGV come from the germline V gene. V lost 1 base and J lost 0; bases outside the gene matches: 6. The CDR3 DNA follows: TGTGCCAGCAGCTTAGGTATAGGGACTAGCGCCTCCTACGAGCAGTACTTC. Protein product: CASSLGIGTSASYEQYF.

The chain is built from TRBV5-4 and TRBJ2-5; 11 bases fit TRBD2. This CDR3 has 15 amino acids. Per the germline V gene, CDR1 is SGHNT and CDR2 is YYREEE (reference sequence). V dropped 4 bases and J dropped 4; count of bases not matched to a gene: 6. The CDR3, as DNA: TGTGCCAGCAGCATGGGACTAGCGGTGGGAGAGACCCAGTACTTC. Its protein product is CASSMGLAVGETQYF. The entire variable domain, with the rest obtained from reference TRBV5-4 and TRBJ2-5, is as follows: ETGVTQSPTHLIKTRGQQVTLRCSSQSGHNTVSWYQQALGQGPQFIFQYYREEENGRGNFPPRFSGLQFPNYSSELNVNALELDDSALYLCASSMGLAVGETQYFGPGTRLLVL.

This chain joins TRBV19 and TRBJ2-1; 11 bases fit TRBD2. The CDR3 is made up of 15 amino acids. V shed 6 bases and J 4 bases; nucleotides not matched to a gene: 5. In germline, CDR1 is LNHDA, CDR2 SQIVND (reference sequence). CDR3 sequence reads: CASSNGLAGYNEQFF. The DNA of the CDR3 is TGTGCCAGTAGCAATGGACTAGCGGGTTACAATGAGCAGTTCTTC.

The rearrangement joins TRBV18 to TRBJ2-4, with TRBD1 matching 9 bases. With V trimmed by 0 bases and J by 2 bases, 2 bases remained unmatched. Germline V CDR1 and CDR2: KGHSH, LQKENI. The CDR3 extends over 16 amino acids. CDR3 loop: CASSPPDRGSKNIQYF. The CDR3 DNA reads TGTGCCAGCTCACCACCGGACAGGGGATCCAAAAACATTCAGTACTTC.

The V and J genes are TRBV27 and TRBJ2-7; 7 positions agree with TRBD2. Germline V gene data show CDR1 as MNHEY and CDR2 as SMNVEV (reference sequence). V lost 5 bases and J lost 1; bases outside the gene matches: 5. The CDR3 totals 14 residues. The CDR3 reads CASSRWRESYEQYF. The CDR3 region has the DNA TGTGCCAGCAGTCGATGGCGGGAGTCCTACGAGCAGTACTTC.

V usage is TRBV7-8 and J usage is TRBJ2-3; no clear D. V shed 5 bases and J shed 5 bases, with 14 bases lying between them. The germline gives CDR1 SGHVS, CDR2 FQNEAQ. The CDR3 sequence is 14 residues long. Written as DNA, the CDR3 is TGTGCCAGCAGCCTAGTCCGGGTTCTAGATACGCAGTATTTT. Translating gives CASSLVRVLDTQYF.

The chain combines TRBV28 with TRBJ1-2; no clear D. V gave up 1 base and J gave up 4 bases, with 10 bases separating them. Germline-derived CDR1 and CDR2 are MDHEN and SYDVKM. This CDR3 spans 14 amino acids. The CDR3 sequence: CASSLSFGSYGYTF. The CDR3 coding sequence is TGTGCCAGCAGTTTATCCTTCGGTAGCTATGGCTACACCTTC.

V and J are TRBV7-2 and TRBJ2-3; TRBD2 is a possible D gene (5 bases). This CDR3 has 15 amino acids. V was clipped by 2 bases and J by 0 bases, with 9 bases between them. Germline assignment: CDR1 SGHTA and CDR2 FQGNSA. CDR3 sequence reads: CASSLRGPSTDTQYF. CDR3 DNA sequence: TGTGCCAGCAGCTTACGCGGGCCTAGCACAGATACGCAGTATTTT.

The genes are TRBV5-4 and TRBJ2-7; TRBD2 aligns across 7 bases. Trimming removed 0 bases from V and 3 bases from J; junction bases left unmatched: 3. CDR1 is SGHNT and CDR2 is YYREEE in the germline V gene (reference sequence). This CDR3 comprises 14 residues. The CDR3 region is CASSLGTSVYEQYF. The CDR3 DNA reads as TGTGCCAGCAGCTTGGGAACTAGCGTCTACGAGCAGTACTTC.

The V call is TRBV11-2, the J call TRBJ1-1, with TRBD1 matching 8 bases. CDR3 length equals 12 residues. CDR1 SGHAT and CDR2 FQNNGV come from the germline V gene. The CDR3 nucleotides are TGTGCTACCAGGGGGCGCAGGGCTGAAGCTTTCTTT. It encodes CATRGRRAEAFF.

The V gene is TRBV27, the J gene TRBJ2-7; D might be TRBD2 (5 bases). Looked up from germline, CDR1 is MNHEY and CDR2 is SMNVEV (reference sequence). The CDR3 has 15 amino acids. The V and J ends lost 0 bases and 3 bases respectively, with 12 bases between them. The CDR3 bases are TGTGCCAGCAGTTTATCGCTCGGGGTTATCTACGAGCAGTACTTC. Residues: CASSLSLGVIYEQYF.

The chain carries TRBV4-2 and TRBJ2-3, with 7 positions matching TRBD2. CDR3 size: 17 residues. Trimming took 1 base from V and 3 from J; bases not matched to a gene: 10. CDR1 and CDR2 (germline): LGHNA, YNFKEQ. The chain's CDR3 is CASSQAIPGLGTDTQYF. The CDR3 nucleotides are TGTGCCAGCAGCCAAGCTATCCCTGGACTAGGGACAGATACGCAGTATTTT.

This sequence joins TRBV6-1 and TRBJ1-2; D gene unclear. The germline gives CDR1 MNHNS, CDR2 SASEGT. The CDR3 contains 17 residues. Trimming pared 1 base from V and 4 bases from J, leaving 19 bases between. As DNA, the CDR3 is TGTGCCAGCAGTGAAGGGGAGGGCGAAGGCCTTGGCTATGGCTACACCTTC. It translates to CASSEGEGEGLGYGYTF.

This sequence joins TRBV7-9 and TRBJ2-3, with 11 nucleotides matching TRBD2. Germline loops: CDR1 SEHNR, CDR2 FQNEAQ (reference sequence). After removal of 3 bases from V and 0 bases from J, the junction contained 5 bases not matched to a gene. This CDR3 has 17 amino acids. This chain's CDR3 is CASSLGTSGFSTDTQYF. The CDR3 coding sequence is TGTGCCAGCAGCTTGGGGACTAGCGGTTTTAGCACAGATACGCAGTATTTT.

The chain has TRBV9 and TRBJ1-2; D may be TRBD1 (6 bases). Trimming took 6 bases from V and 7 from J, leaving 13 bases between them. From germline, CDR1 is SGDLS and CDR2 YYNGEE. This CDR3 contains 12 residues. For the CDR3, the DNA is TGTGCCAGCAAATCCGGGGGGGCTGGCTACACCTTC. Translated, it gives CASKSGGAGYTF.

This clone was seen only once. Written as DNA, the CDR3 is TGTGCCAGCAGCTTAAAAGGGATGAGGGAGAAAGAGACCCAGTACTTC. This sequence encodes CASSLKGMREKETQYF. The chain combines TRBV7-3 with TRBJ2-5; maybe TRBD2 (5 bases). Germline-derived CDR1 and CDR2 are SGHTA and FQGTGA. V was cut by 1 base and J by 3 bases, with 15 bases left in between. CDR3 size: 16 residues.

The chain links TRBV15 to TRBJ1-1; TRBD1 might be the D (5 bases). The V gene's germline CDR1 is LNHNV and CDR2 YYDKDF (reference sequence). V shed 5 bases and J shed 4 bases, with 11 bases lying between them. There are 13 residues in the CDR3. CDR3 DNA sequence: TGTGCCACCAGCGCAACAGGTTTCACTGAAGCTTTCTTT. This translates into CATSATGFTEAFF.

V gene TRBV28 combines with J gene TRBJ2-4, with D perhaps matching TRBD2 (5 bases). The CDR3 is 17 amino acids. The germline gives CDR1 MDHEN, CDR2 SYDVKM. Trimming removed 2 bases from V and 3 bases from J, with 17 bases in between. The CDR3 region has the DNA TGTGCCAGCAGTTTACCCCCCGTTTTCCGGGGCAAAAACATTCAGTACTTC. Encoded protein: CASSLPPVFRGKNIQYF.

This clone was observed once. CDR3 residues: CASSPIPNRGAVRAEAFF. The CDR3 DNA reads as TGTGCCAGCAGCCCGATCCCGAACAGGGGGGCTGTAAGGGCTGAAGCTTTCTTT. The chain couples TRBV5-7 to TRBJ1-1, with 8 nucleotides matching TRBD1. TRBV5-7 falls under the ORF class, with uncertain function. This CDR3 is 18 amino acids long. Trimming took 4 bases from V and 6 from J; bases not matched to a gene: 20.

This clone was detected only a few times. The rearrangement links TRBV2 to TRBJ2-7, with 9 bases matching TRBD2. Losses at the gene ends were 4 bases for V and 7 bases for J; bases not matched to a gene: 5. CDR1 is SNHLY, CDR2 FYNNEI, per germline. There are 13 residues in the CDR3. CDR3 nucleotide sequence: TGTGCCAGCAGTGGTAGCGGGAGTGCGGAGCAGTACTTC. This gives the protein CASSGSGSAEQYF.

The J gene is TRBJ2-3, the V gene TRBV5-1, with D tentatively TRBD1 (6 bases). From germline, CDR1 is SGHRS and CDR2 YFSETQ. Between the trimmed V and J ends, which lost 0 bases and 1 base, there was a span of 9 bases. CDR3 length: 15 residues. The DNA for the CDR3 is TGCGCCAGCAGCTTGGAACCAGGGGGCACAGATACGCAGTATTTT. This codes for CASSLEPGGTDTQYF.

The J gene is TRBJ2-1, the V gene TRBV12-5, with 9 bases aligning to TRBD2. This CDR3 region has 15 residues. The V and J ends lost 0 bases and 3 bases, in that order; junction bases with no gene match: 0. Germline CDR1 reads LGHNT; CDR2 reads FRNRAP. Here the CDR3 DNA reads TGTGCTAGTGGTTTGGTAGCGGGAGGCTACAATGAGCAGTTCTTC. Translated: CASGLVAGGYNEQFF.

This sequence joins TRBV28 and TRBJ2-3; a possible D gene is TRBD2 (6 bases). The CDR3 is made up of 13 amino acids. The V end was cut by 4 bases, the J end by 2 bases, with 7 bases between. CDR1 and CDR2 from the germline V gene are MDHEN and SYDVKM. The CDR3 nucleotides are TGTGCCAGCAGTTCGGGGGACACAGATACGCAGTATTTT. This encodes CASSSGDTDTQYF. Combining the CDR3 with reference TRBV28 and TRBJ2-3 gives the whole variable domain DVKVTQSSRYLVKRTGEKVFLECVQDMDHENMFWYRQDPGLGLRLIYFSYDVKMKEKGDIPEGYSVSREKKERFSLILESASTNQTSMYLCASSSGDTDTQYFGPGTRLTVL.

The chain links TRBV5-8 to TRBJ1-5; tentative D call: TRBD1 (6 bases). The CDR3 is 13 residues long. Germline V gene sequence: CDR1 SGHTS, CDR2 YDEGEE. Trimming took 5 bases from V and 7 from J, leaving 13 bases between them. The CDR3: CASRAGTGQPQHF. Here the CDR3 DNA reads TGTGCCAGCAGGGCGGGTACAGGGCAGCCCCAGCATTTT.

V is TRBV19 and J is TRBJ2-2; TRBD1 is a possible D gene (5 bases). The CDR3 extends over 13 amino acids. V lost 8 bases to trimming and J lost 1 base, with 8 bases between them. Germline CDR1 LNHDA, CDR2 SQIVND (reference sequence). The CDR3 sequence is CASLTENTGELFF. CDR3 nucleotide sequence: TGTGCCAGTCTGACAGAGAACACCGGGGAGCTGTTTTTT.

V gene TRBV27 combines with J gene TRBJ2-3, with D maybe TRBD2 (6 bases). Trimming removed 3 bases from V and 5 bases from J, with 12 bases in between. The CDR3 extends over 14 amino acids. Germline V gives CDR1 MNHEY, CDR2 SMNVEV (reference sequence). CDR3: CASSFFREQDTQYF. The CDR3 DNA is TGTGCCAGCAGTTTTTTTCGGGAGCAAGATACGCAGTATTTT.

The chain employs TRBV9 and TRBJ2-1; 10 bases match TRBD2. The V and J ends lost 0 bases and 5 bases, in that order; junction bases with no gene match: 5. CDR1 is SGDLS and CDR2 is YYNGEE in the germline V gene. This CDR3 region has 16 residues. CDR3 sequence (DNA): TGTGCCAGCAGCGTAGGGCGGACTAGCGGTGACAATGAGCAGTTCTTC. Amino acids: CASSVGRTSGDNEQFF.

This chain links TRBV19 with TRBJ1-1, with 10 nucleotides matching TRBD1. CDR1 and CDR2 from the germline V gene are LNHDA and SQIVND (reference sequence). The V gene end was trimmed by 7 bases and the J gene end by 3 bases; junction bases not matched to a gene: 11. The CDR3 is made up of 16 amino acids. CDR3 coding DNA: TGTGCCAGTAACACTGAGGGGACAGGGGAGTACACTGAAGCTTTCTTT. It codes for CASNTEGTGEYTEAFF. Full variable domain (missing parts from reference TRBV19 and TRBJ1-1): DGGITQSPKYLFRKEGQNVTLSCEQNLNHDAMYWYRQDPGQGLRLIYYSQIVNDFQKGDIAEGYSVSREKKESFPLTVTSAQKNPTAFYLCASNTEGTGEYTEAFFGQGTRLTVV.

V and J are TRBV7-2 and TRBJ2-2, with D tentatively TRBD2 (5 bases). Germline lookup yields CDR1 SGHTA and CDR2 FQGNSA. The CDR3 length is 13 residues. The V gene lost 5 bases and the J gene lost 9 bases, with 13 bases spanning the gap. DNA of the CDR3: TGTGCCAGCAGCCCCGGGGTAGTGAGGGAGCTGTTTTTT. The encoded protein is CASSPGVVRELFF. Supplemented by reference TRBV7-2 and TRBJ2-2, the full variable domain reads GAGVSQSPSNKVTEKGKDVELRCDPISGHTALYWYRQSLGQGLEFLIYFQGNSAPDKSGLPSDRFSAERTGGSVSTLTIQRTQQEDSAVYLCASSPGVVRELFFGEGSRLTVL.

The genes are TRBV14 and TRBJ1-1, with D possibly matching TRBD1 (6 bases). With 7 bases removed from V and 4 bases from J, the gap between germline ends came to 19 bases. CDR1 and CDR2 from the germline V gene are SGHDN and FVKESK. The CDR3 is 15 residues long. The CDR3 loop is CASTTGKGVITEAFF. The CDR3 DNA reads as TGTGCCAGCACCACAGGGAAGGGAGTTATCACTGAAGCTTTCTTT.